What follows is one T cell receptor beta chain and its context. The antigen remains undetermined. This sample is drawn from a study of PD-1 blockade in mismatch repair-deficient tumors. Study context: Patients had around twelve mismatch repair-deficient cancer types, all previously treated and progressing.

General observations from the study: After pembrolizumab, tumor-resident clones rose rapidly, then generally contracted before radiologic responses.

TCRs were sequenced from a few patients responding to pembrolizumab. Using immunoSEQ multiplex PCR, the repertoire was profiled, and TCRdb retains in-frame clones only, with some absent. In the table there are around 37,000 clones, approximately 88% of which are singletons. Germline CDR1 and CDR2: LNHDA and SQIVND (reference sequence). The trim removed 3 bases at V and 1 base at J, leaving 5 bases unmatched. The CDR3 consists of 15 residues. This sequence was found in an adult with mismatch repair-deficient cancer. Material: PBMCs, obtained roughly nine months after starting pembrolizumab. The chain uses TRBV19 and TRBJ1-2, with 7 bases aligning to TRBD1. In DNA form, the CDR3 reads TGTGCCAGTAGTATTACACAGGGGAGTAACTATGGCTACACCTTC. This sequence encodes CASSITQGSNYGYTF.